This T cell receptor (beta chain) was recorded in a study of cytomegalovirus exposure and HLA in healthy donors. Study-level findings and limits: Analysis performed later found over 15,000 TCR beta sequences associated with HLA alleles at 0.05 false discovery rate. There were several of the most significant clusters that appeared linked to common viral pathogens in a later analysis.

In the case of this clone: Its antigen is unidentified.

The CDR3 totals 15 residues. Trimming took off 5 bases at V and 2 bases at J, with 14 bases between the two ends. From germline, CDR1 is SGHNT and CDR2 YENEEA. 60 Vbeta and 13 Jbeta primers were used in PCR. Profiled with immunoSEQ multiplex PCR; TCRdb holds only in-frame clones, not every one. The table shows approximately 120,000 clones, with 76% occurring only once. This chain joins TRBV11-3 and TRBJ2-3; the D gene is possibly TRBD2 (5 bases). This receptor was obtained from a man aged 45-65 years in good health and CMV-seronegative. Sample: PBMCs. This chain's CDR3 is CASSPTGLYTDTQYF. The DNA of the CDR3 is TGTGCCAGCAGCCCAACCGGACTCTACACAGATACGCAGTATTTT.